This T cell receptor (beta chain) was sequenced for a study of cytomegalovirus exposure and HLA in healthy donors. Across the whole study: The same platform used for the approximately 670 first-cohort repertoires was also used for the 90 to 150 validation repertoires, as a later analysis reported.

In the case of this clone: The antigen remains undetermined. One end of the junction fails to match germline, which may point to a read error.

CDR3 length: 13 amino acids. The germline V gene has CDR1 SQVTM and CDR2 ANQGSEA. Repertoires were generated with immunoSEQ multiplex PCR, while TCRdb's copy carries only in-frame clones and drops some. The sample holds roughly 95,000 clones, about 85% seen once. Donors were drawn from the approximately 110-subject validation cohort, separate from the roughly 700-subject first cohort. Study-level results: According to a subsequent analysis, TCR clusters identified in the first cohort showed a tendency to co-occur across the roughly 120 validation repertoires.

The TCR originated in a man aged 18 to 35 in good health and CMV-seropositive. Sequences were obtained from PBMCs. This chain links TRBV29-1 with TRBJ2-7; the match to TRBD1 covers 8 bases. The CDR3 protein is CSVDDRGSHEQYF. DNA of the CDR3: TGCAGCGTTGATGACAGGGGCTCCCACGAGCAGTACTTC.